This is a list of T cell receptor beta chains from one sample in a study of T cell responses to AZD1222 COVID-19 vaccine. Profiling relied on immunoSEQ multiplex PCR, and the TCRdb table lists in-frame clones only, not all of them. The table records 110,000 to 150,000 clones, just under 95% of them present only once. The material sequenced was peripheral blood, taken on day 0 of AZD1222 vaccination. The receptors come from an adult in good health. Each CDR3 is given with its conserved first and last residue. A D gene is named only where the DNA matches it firmly. Clone size is shown for a subset of rows, as once, few, many or a class of expanded clone.

14	TRBV10-3	TRBJ1-1	.	.	TGTGCCATCAGTGAGCTAGACACGAACACTGAAGCTTTCTTT	CAISELDTNTEAFF
13	TRBV7-9	TRBJ2-7	.	.	TGTGCCAGCAGTCCCACAGCGACCGGCGAGCAGTACTTC	CASSPTATGEQYF
13	TRBV6-5	TRBJ2-5	.	TRBD1	TGTGCCAGTACGGGACAGCCGCAAGAGACCCAGTACTTC	CASTGQPQETQYF
13	TRBV28	TRBJ1-5	.	.	TGTGCCAGCAGTTTCCCCCCTCGCCAGCCCCAGCATTTT	CASSFPPRQPQHF
17	TRBV5-1	TRBJ2-7	once	TRBD1	TGCGCCAGCAGCCCTGGGACAGGGGGTCTCCCTTCCTACGAGCAGTACTTC	CASSPGTGGLPSYEQYF
15	TRBV11-2	TRBJ2-1	.	TRBD2	TGTGCCAGCAGCTCTCCTAGCGGCTCCTACAATGAGCAGTTCTTC	CASSSPSGSYNEQFF
12	TRBV5-1	TRBJ2-1	.	.	TGCGCCAGCAGCATCCAGGCTAATGAGCAGTTCTTC	CASSIQANEQFF
14	TRBV5-1	TRBJ2-1	.	.	TGCGCCAGCAGCTTGGACAGGGTTTGGCATGAGCAGTTCTTC	CASSLDRVWHEQFF
13	TRBV12-5	TRBJ2-7	few	.	TGTGCTAGTGGCCCGTCGGGGAGGTGGGAGCAGTACTTC	CASGPSGRWEQYF
14	TRBV18	TRBJ2-3	.	.	TGTGCCAGCTCACCGGATGGGGGGCCAGATACGCAGTATTTT	CASSPDGGPDTQYF
17	TRBV24-1	TRBJ2-2	.	.	TGTGCCACCAGTGGGGTAGGGGGGGACCGAGGCACCGGGGAGCTGTTTTTT	CATSGVGGDRGTGELFF
15	TRBV6-2/TRBV6-3	TRBJ2-2	.	TRBD2	TGTGCCAGCAGTTGGGGGGGTTTCGGCACCGGGGAGCTGTTTTTT	CASSWGGFGTGELFF
14	TRBV6-5	TRBJ2-5	.	.	TGTGCCAGCAGTTACAAGGGAATTCGAGAGACCCAGTACTTC	CASSYKGIRETQYF
17	TRBV10-3	TRBJ1-2	.	TRBD1	TGTGCCATCAGTGAGTCGACTCAGGGGGCACGGCACTATGGCTACACCTTC	CAISESTQGARHYGYTF
16	TRBV5-6	TRBJ2-3	.	TRBD2	TGTGCCAGCAGCGTCAGACTAGCGGGACGCACAGATACGCAGTATTTT	CASSVRLAGRTDTQYF
14	TRBV6-2/TRBV6-3	TRBJ2-5	.	TRBD1	TGTGCCAGCAGCCCTCGACAGGGGTGGGAGACCCAGTACTTC	CASSPRQGWETQYF
15	TRBV9	TRBJ2-2	.	.	TGTGCCAGCAGCGTATTGGGGACGAACACCGGGGAGCTGTTTTTT	CASSVLGTNTGELFF
15	TRBV5-4	TRBJ1-1	.	TRBD1	TGTGCCAGCAGCCGGGGCTTGGGACAGGGGACTGAAGCTTTCTTT	CASSRGLGQGTEAFF
12	TRBV24-1	TRBJ2-3	.	.	TGTGCCACCAGTGAGGTAACAGATACGCAGTATTTT	CATSEVTDTQYF
15	TRBV15	TRBJ2-7	few	.	TGTGCCACCAGTTGGCGGATAGGGACGGCCTACGAGCAGTACTTC	CATSWRIGTAYEQYF
12	TRBV27	TRBJ2-7	.	TRBD1	TGTGCCAGCAGTCCAGGGGGCTACGAGCAGTACTTC	CASSPGGYEQYF
12	TRBV7-2	TRBJ2-7	.	.	TGTGCCAGCAGCTATGGATACTACGAGCAGTACTTC	CASSYGYYEQYF
18	TRBV18	TRBJ2-3	.	.	TGTGCCAGCTCCCCAACCACGGTGGAGGGGGCTAACACAGATACGCAGTATTTT	CASSPTTVEGANTDTQYF
15	TRBV10-1	TRBJ2-3	few	.	TGCGCCAGCAGTCATCGTAGGGAAGGCACAGATACGCAGTATTTT	CASSHRREGTDTQYF
14	TRBV25-1	TRBJ1-2	once	TRBD1	TGTGCCAGCAGCCCCGGACAGGGGAACTATGGCTACACCTTC	CASSPGQGNYGYTF
14	TRBV6-5	TRBJ1-6	few	.	TGTGCCAGCAGTCGCACGGAGGATAATTCACCCCTCCACTTT	CASSRTEDNSPLHF